Below, one T cell receptor beta chain is given with its context. Enrolment of Seattle patients took place during active infection, and they were followed longitudinally. The data were obtained in a study of blood T cell repertoires in COVID-19. Study in general: T cells, B-cell-depleted T cells, or PBMCs provided the cDNA or gDNA that served as material.

Study processing details: Reference gene primers were amplified, and this amplification served to estimate nucleated cell counts. Sequenced by immunoSEQ multiplex PCR; TCRdb stores in-frame clones only, minus some. The DNA gave D and trimming, while V, J and clone size come from that table. The profile covers roughly 440,000 clones, with roughly 88% appearing a single time and over 9.5% taken by the ten largest. Germline V CDR1 and CDR2: LNHDA, SQIVND (reference sequence). CDR3 length: 14 amino acids. V was trimmed by 5 bases and J by 3 bases, leaving 14 bases between them. The rearrangement joins TRBV19 to TRBJ2-7; D is perhaps TRBD1 (5 bases). This sequence was found in a woman between 50 and 59 years old with COVID-19, enrolled during active disease. Sequenced sample: peripheral blood. CDR3 loop: CASSYRQSYYEQYF. CDR3 DNA: TGTGCCAGTAGTTATAGACAGAGCTACTACGAGCAGTACTTC.